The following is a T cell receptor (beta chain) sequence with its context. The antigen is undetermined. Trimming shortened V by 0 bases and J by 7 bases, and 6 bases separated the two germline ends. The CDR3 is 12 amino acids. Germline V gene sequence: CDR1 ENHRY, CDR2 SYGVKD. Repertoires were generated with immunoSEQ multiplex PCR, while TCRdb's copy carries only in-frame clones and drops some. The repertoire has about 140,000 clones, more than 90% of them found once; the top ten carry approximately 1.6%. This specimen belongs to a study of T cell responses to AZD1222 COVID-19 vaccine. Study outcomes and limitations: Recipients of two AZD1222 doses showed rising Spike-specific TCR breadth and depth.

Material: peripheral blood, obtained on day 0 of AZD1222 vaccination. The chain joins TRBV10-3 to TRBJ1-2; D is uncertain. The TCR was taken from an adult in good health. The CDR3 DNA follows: TGTGCCATCAGTGAGTCCGGTTCTGGCTACACCTTC. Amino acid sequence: CAISESGSGYTF.